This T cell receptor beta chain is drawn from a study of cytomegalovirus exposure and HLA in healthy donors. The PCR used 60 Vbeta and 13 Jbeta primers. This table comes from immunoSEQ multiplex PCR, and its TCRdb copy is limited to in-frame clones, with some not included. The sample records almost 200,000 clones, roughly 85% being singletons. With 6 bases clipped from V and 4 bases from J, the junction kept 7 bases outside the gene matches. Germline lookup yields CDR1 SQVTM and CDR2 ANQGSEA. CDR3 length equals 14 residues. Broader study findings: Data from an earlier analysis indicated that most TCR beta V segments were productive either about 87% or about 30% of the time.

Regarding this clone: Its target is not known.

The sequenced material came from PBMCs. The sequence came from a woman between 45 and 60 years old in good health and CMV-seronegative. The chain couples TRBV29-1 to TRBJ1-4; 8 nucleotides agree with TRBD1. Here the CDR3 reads CSVFQGAGNEKLFF. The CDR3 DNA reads TGCAGCGTGTTCCAGGGGGCGGGTAATGAAAAACTGTTTTTT.